What follows describes a single T cell receptor (beta chain). Antigen: not known. Generated by immunoSEQ multiplex PCR, the TCRdb table keeps only in-frame clones and is missing some. The data hold around 150,000 clones, with 70% to 90% observed a single time. This sample stems from a study of cytotoxic CD8 clonotypes in ibrutinib-treated CLL. About the study: Overall, 25 or so responses were partial and 2 complete; following median roughly 70 months, 14 patients stayed remitted and around twelve progressed. Across samples, productive templates numbered more than 200,000 and productive rearrangements reached about 99,000 on average.

Findings and caveats of the study: T-cell clonality at baseline went above that of age-matched healthy donors and rose and fell with circulating CD8+ T-cell counts.

Germline CDR1 LNHDA, CDR2 SQIVND (reference sequence). The CDR3 has 14 amino acids. The junction had 4 bases not matched to a gene; V was cut back by 5 bases and J by 3 bases. This receptor was identified in a human donor with chronic lymphocytic leukemia. The sequencing used PBMCs, collected at disease progression, from a patient treated with ibrutinib. The rearrangement joins TRBV19 to TRBJ2-7; 10 nucleotides align to TRBD2. CDR3: CASSPLAGGYEQYF. CDR3 DNA sequence: TGTGCCAGTAGTCCCTTAGCGGGGGGCTACGAGCAGTACTTC.